The sample holds many counts of the clone carrying this T cell receptor beta chain. Its specificity is not known. These data are taken from a study of breast tumors, draining lymph nodes, adjacent tissues. Study conclusions and caveats: Luminal-like breast cancer showed significantly higher tumor–nontumor repertoire similarity than basal-like.

Breast cancer patients provided tissue from their axillary draining lymph nodes. The CDR3 has 9 amino acids. Per germline, CDR1 SNHLY and CDR2 FYNNEI. The V end lost 8 bases, the J end lost 11 bases, and 4 bases lay between the germline ends. TCRdb recomputed calls from the multiplex PCR reads with MiXCR, one row per CDR3 protein. Among approximately 150,000 distinct CDR3 sequences listed, 33% were seen once. The V call is TRBV2, the J call TRBJ1-6; no clear D gene. This TCR derives from a female donor with breast cancer. Some clones in this sample may be carry-over from other donors' samples. Sequenced sample: axillary lymph node tissue. The DNA for the CDR3 is TGTGCCAGCGACCCACCCCTCCACTTT. Translation gives CASDPPLHF.